These 9 T cell receptor beta chains were all obtained from the same sample, sequenced in a study of neurological immune-mediated disorders. TCRdb used MiXCR to reprocess the 5' RACE reads, holding one entry per CDR3 protein. The table shows about 52,000 distinct CDR3 sequences, with 3% to 4% occurring only once. Sequences were obtained from PBMCs. The receptors originated from a man aged 55 to 70 with multiple sclerosis.

This clonotype was seen ten or more times. This chain uses TRBV5-1 with TRBJ2-2; no definite D call. Trimming left V 4 bases short and J 0 bases short, with 10 bases between. This CDR3 spans 15 amino acids. Germline V gene sequence: CDR1 SGHRS, CDR2 YFSETQ. The CDR3 DNA reads TGCGCCAGCAGCCTGATTAGAGCGAACACCGGGGAGCTGTTTTTT. Protein product: CASSLIRANTGELFF. Combining the CDR3 with reference TRBV5-1 and TRBJ2-2 gives the whole variable domain KAGVTQTPRYLIKTRGQQVTLSCSPISGHRSVSWYQQTPGQGLQFLFEYFSETQRNKGNFPGRFSGRQFSNSRSEMNVSTLELGDSALYLCASSLIRANTGELFFGEGSRLTVL.

This clonotype was seen at least ten times. The chain has TRBV5-1 and TRBJ1-1; D may be TRBD1 (5 bases). Trimming left V 2 bases short and J 4 bases short, with 9 bases between. Germline-derived CDR1 and CDR2 are SGHRS and YFSETQ. The CDR3 consists of 13 residues. As DNA, the CDR3 is TGCGCCAGCAGCTTAACCGGGGCCACTGAAGCTTTCTTT. Amino acids: CASSLTGATEAFF. Supplemented by reference TRBV5-1 and TRBJ1-1, the full variable domain reads KAGVTQTPRYLIKTRGQQVTLSCSPISGHRSVSWYQQTPGQGLQFLFEYFSETQRNKGNFPGRFSGRQFSNSRSEMNVSTLELGDSALYLCASSLTGATEAFFGQGTRLTVV.

This clonotype occurred many times. The chain uses TRBV7-2 and TRBJ1-5; perhaps TRBD1 as D (5 bases). Germline CDR1 SGHTA, CDR2 FQGNSA. This CDR3 is 14 amino acids long. V was pared by 5 bases and J by 4 bases, with 12 bases between. In nucleotides, the CDR3 is TGTGCCAGCAGCCTAATGGGGGGGAATCAGCCCCAGCATTTT. The encoded protein is CASSLMGGNQPQHF.

This clonotype was found many times. The genes are TRBV10-3 and TRBJ2-2, with D unresolved. The V and J ends lost 0 bases and 1 base respectively, with 9 bases between them. The CDR3 length is 16 residues. The germline V gene encodes CDR1 ENHRY and CDR2 SYGVKD. This chain's CDR3 is CAISESTPGNTGELFF. The CDR3, as DNA: TGTGCCATCAGTGAGTCGACCCCAGGGAACACCGGGGAGCTGTTTTTT.

Many counts were recorded for this clonotype. This chain's CDR3 is CASSRGQVYEQYF. The CDR3 DNA sequence: TGTGCCAGCAGCCGGGGACAGGTCTACGAGCAGTACTTC. J is TRBJ2-7 and V is TRBV7-9, with TRBD1 matching over 8 bases. Germline assignment: CDR1 SEHNR and CDR2 FQNEAQ (reference sequence). The V and J ends lost 5 bases and 3 bases, in that order; junction bases with no gene match: 3. The CDR3 has 13 residues. Using reference TRBV7-9 and TRBJ2-7 for the parts outside the CDR3, the full variable domain is DTGVSQNPRHKITKRGQNVTFRCDPISEHNRLYWYRQTLGQGPEFLTYFQNEAQLEKSRLLSDRFSAERPKGSFSTLEIQRTEQGDSAMYLCASSRGQVYEQYFGPGTRLTVT.

Ten or more counts support this clonotype. The genes are TRBV20-1 and TRBJ2-1; the match to TRBD2 covers 7 bases. The CDR3 is 11 residues long. J was trimmed by 10 bases and V by 7 bases; bases with no gene match: 7. CDR1 DFQATT and CDR2 SNEGSKA come from the germline V gene (reference sequence). Written as DNA, the CDR3 is TGCAGTGTTCAGGGAGGGATCGAGCAGTTCTTC. Protein product: CSVQGGIEQFF.

This clonotype appeared many times. The V call is TRBV20-1, the J call TRBJ1-2, with a weak D call TRBD1 (5 bases). V was shortened by 5 bases and J by 9 bases, with 13 bases between the two germline ends. CDR3 length: 11 amino acids. The germline CDR1 and CDR2 sequences are DFQATT and SNEGSKA (reference sequence). In DNA, the CDR3 is TGCAGTGCTCCTCGGGACGCAAGCTACACCTTC. Its translation: CSAPRDASYTF.

Ten or more counts support this clonotype. V gene TRBV20-1 combines with J gene TRBJ1-2, with D possibly being TRBD1 (6 bases). This CDR3 contains 13 residues. The germline V gene has CDR1 DFQATT and CDR2 SNEGSKA (reference sequence). V gave up 4 bases and J gave up 4 bases, with 13 bases separating them. CDR3 in amino acids: CSANDQGFYGYTF. DNA of the CDR3: TGCAGTGCTAACGACCAGGGGTTCTATGGCTACACCTTC.

This clonotype appeared many times. This chain uses TRBV7-7 with TRBJ2-7; 7 positions match TRBD2. Germline V gene lookup returns CDR1 SSHAT and CDR2 FNYEAQ (reference sequence). The CDR3 has 13 residues. With 5 bases clipped from V and 6 bases from J, the junction kept 7 bases outside the gene matches. The CDR3 spells CASSPREGGEQYF. CDR3 bases: TGTGCCAGCAGCCCCAGGGAGGGCGGCGAGCAGTACTTC.